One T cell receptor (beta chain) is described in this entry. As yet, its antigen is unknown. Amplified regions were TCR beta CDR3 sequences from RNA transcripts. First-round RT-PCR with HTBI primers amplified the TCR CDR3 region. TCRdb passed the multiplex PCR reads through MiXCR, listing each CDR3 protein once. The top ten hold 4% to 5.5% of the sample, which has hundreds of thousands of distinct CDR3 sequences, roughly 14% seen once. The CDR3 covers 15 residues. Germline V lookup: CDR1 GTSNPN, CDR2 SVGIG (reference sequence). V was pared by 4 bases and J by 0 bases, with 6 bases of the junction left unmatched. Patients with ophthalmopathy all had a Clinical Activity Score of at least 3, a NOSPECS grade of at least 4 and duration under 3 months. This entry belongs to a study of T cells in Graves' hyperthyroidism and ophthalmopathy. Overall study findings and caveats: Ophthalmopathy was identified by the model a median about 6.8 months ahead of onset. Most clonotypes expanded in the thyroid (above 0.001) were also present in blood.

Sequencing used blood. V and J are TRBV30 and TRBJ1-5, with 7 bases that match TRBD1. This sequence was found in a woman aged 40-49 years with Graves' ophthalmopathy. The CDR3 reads CAWMRGPSSNQPQHF. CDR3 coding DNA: TGTGCCTGGATGAGGGGGCCCAGTAGCAATCAGCCCCAGCATTTT.